The T cell receptor beta chain described here comes from a study of T cell changes during pregnancy in multiple sclerosis. Sequencing was performed with immunoSEQ multiplex PCR; in TCRdb, only in-frame clones are kept and a portion is missing. The sample has 50,000 to 80,000 clones, 80% to 95% seen once. This receptor was taken from a female donor with multiple sclerosis, enrolled in a pregnancy study. This specimen consisted of peripheral blood, obtained in the second trimester of pregnancy.

CDR3 sequence: CASADRGTLSGANVLTF. The CDR3 nucleotides are TGTGCCAGCGCCGACAGGGGAACCCTCTCTGGGGCCAACGTCCTGACTTTC. The rearrangement joins TRBV5-4 to TRBJ2-6, with TRBD1 identical over 8 bases. Trimming cost V 7 bases and J 0 bases; bases outside gene matches: 9. Per the germline V gene, CDR1 is SGHNT and CDR2 is YYREEE (reference sequence). CDR3 length: 17 amino acids.